This T cell receptor beta chain was profiled in a study of shared clonotypes between healthy human individuals. V dropped 4 bases and J dropped 0 bases, with 17 bases sitting between them. Per germline, CDR1 SGDLS and CDR2 YYNGEE. This CDR3 has 17 residues. Libraries were prepared by immunoSEQ multiplex PCR; TCRdb keeps only in-frame clonotypes and omits some of them. The table includes 2,500,000 or so clones, roughly 93% detected once. The sample taken for sequencing was naive CD4+ T cells from PBMCs. Subset of the sample: CD45RA+ positively selected. The chain couples TRBV9 to TRBJ2-1; no clear D gene. This sequence originates from a man aged 18 to 35 in good health. Some clones in this sample may be carry-over from other donors' samples. For the CDR3, the DNA is TGTGCCAGCAGCCCTTCTTGGACCGCGAGCTCCTACAATGAGCAGTTCTTC. This sequence encodes CASSPSWTASSYNEQFF.